One and the same sample provided the 18 T cell receptor beta chains below, sequenced in a study of identical twins. A single record per CDR3 protein comes from TCRdb applying MiXCR to the 5' RACE reads. The sample contains about 720,000 distinct CDR3 sequences, approximately 9% of which appear only once. Separately, the same data were catalogued under a study of yellow fever vaccine responses in identical twins.

The sample consisted of PBMCs. These receptors originate from a woman under 30 in good health.

The chain uses TRBV15 and TRBJ1-4; no definite D call. Trimming took off 0 bases at V and 5 bases at J, with 1 base between the two ends. The CDR3 is made up of 12 amino acids. Germline V gene data show CDR1 as LNHNV and CDR2 as YYDKDF (reference sequence). CDR3: CATSRENEKLFF. CDR3 DNA: TGTGCCACCAGCAGAGAGAATGAAAAACTGTTTTTT. Combining the CDR3 with reference TRBV15 and TRBJ1-4 gives the whole variable domain DAMVIQNPRYQVTQFGKPVTLSCSQTLNHNVMYWYQQKSSQAPKLLFHYYDKDFNNEADTPDNFQSRRPNTSFCFLDIRSPGLGDTAMYLCATSRENEKLFFGSGTQLSVL.

This clonotype was seen only a few times. The rearrangement uses TRBV5-1 and TRBJ2-1; 9 bases fit TRBD1. The junction had 9 bases not matched to a gene; V was cut back by 1 base and J by 7 bases. The CDR3 loop spans 16 amino acids. Per germline, CDR1 SGHRS and CDR2 YFSETQ. The CDR3 DNA reads as TGCGCCAGCAGCTTGATTGGTTGGACAGGGGTTAATGAGCAGTTCTTC. It is translated as CASSLIGWTGVNEQFF.

The chain links TRBV5-1 to TRBJ2-5; 10 bases fit TRBD1. Germline V gene data show CDR1 as SGHRS and CDR2 as YFSETQ. The J segment lost 1 base and the V segment lost 3 bases, leaving 3 bases of the junction unmatched. This CDR3 contains 15 residues. The CDR3 DNA sequence: TGCGCCAGCAGCTCGGGACAGGGGTTCCAAGAGACCCAGTACTTC. Amino acids: CASSSGQGFQETQYF.

This clonotype came up many times. The V call is TRBV20-1, the J call TRBJ2-1; D is unresolved. This CDR3 has 14 amino acids. Germline CDR1 and CDR2: DFQATT and SNEGSKA (reference sequence). Trimming cost V 6 bases and J 0 bases, with 12 bases left between them. The CDR3, as DNA: TGCAGTGCGCTGGATACATACTCCTACAATGAGCAGTTCTTC. This encodes CSALDTYSYNEQFF.

The sample holds many counts of this clonotype. The chain has TRBV6-5 and TRBJ1-1; 7 bases are a match to TRBD1. V lost 2 bases and J lost 6; bases outside the gene matches: 6. The V gene's germline CDR1 is MNHEY and CDR2 SVGAGI. CDR3 size: 14 residues. Here the CDR3 DNA reads TGTGCCAGCAGTTACGGGATGACAGGGTCTGAAGCTTTCTTT. This gives the protein CASSYGMTGSEAFF.

V gene TRBV19 combines with J gene TRBJ2-3; no clear D. V shed 3 bases and J shed 5 bases, with 9 bases lying between them. CDR3 length: 13 residues. The germline CDR1 and CDR2 sequences are LNHDA and SQIVND (reference sequence). The CDR3 nucleotides are TGTGCCAGTAGTATTCCTCCTGGAGATACGCAGTATTTT. Amino acids: CASSIPPGDTQYF.

This chain links TRBV7-8 with TRBJ2-2, with D tentatively TRBD1 (6 bases). Trimming removed 1 base from V and 3 bases from J, with 9 bases in between. CDR1 and CDR2 (germline): SGHVS, FQNEAQ. The CDR3 sequence is 15 residues long. The CDR3 region has the DNA TGTGCCAGCAGCTTAGTACAGGGACACACCGGGGAGCTGTTTTTT. It encodes CASSLVQGHTGELFF.

V gene TRBV28 combines with J gene TRBJ1-2; no firm D call. The V and J ends lost 3 bases and 7 bases respectively, with 12 bases between them. Germline V gives CDR1 MDHEN, CDR2 SYDVKM. CDR3 length: 13 residues. DNA of the CDR3: TGTGCCAGCAGTTTCAAAGGGTTCGGTGGCTACACCTTC. This sequence encodes CASSFKGFGGYTF.

This clonotype was observed a handful of times. The rearrangement uses TRBV20-1 and TRBJ2-3; 9 bases match TRBD2. V lost 1 base to trimming and J lost 6 bases; unmatched junction nucleotides: 5. The CDR3 contains 14 residues. The V gene's germline CDR1 is DFQATT and CDR2 SNEGSKA (reference sequence). This CDR3 is CSARVPSGTDTQYF. The CDR3 DNA follows: TGCAGTGCTAGAGTCCCTAGCGGGACGGATACGCAGTATTTT.

This clonotype was seen only a few times. The chain uses TRBV25-1 and TRBJ2-3; unclear D gene. CDR3 size: 14 residues. Trimming pared 2 bases from V and 3 bases from J, leaving 9 bases between. Germline loops: CDR1 MGHDK, CDR2 SYGVNS. CDR3 region: CASSEDPRTDTQYF. The CDR3 DNA reads as TGTGCCAGCAGTGAAGATCCCCGGACAGATACGCAGTATTTT.

This clonotype appeared once. The chain joins TRBV20-1 to TRBJ1-6, with TRBD1 matching over 7 bases. CDR3 length equals 14 residues. V trimming: 0 bases; J trimming: 7 bases; junction bases outside the gene matches: 3. Germline CDR1 is DFQATT and CDR2 is SNEGSKA (reference sequence). This CDR3 is CSARDEGANSPLHF. CDR3 sequence (DNA): TGCAGTGCTAGAGACGAGGGGGCGAATTCACCCCTCCACTTT.

The CDR3 loop reads CASSLARASGELFF. The DNA of the CDR3 is TGCGCCAGCAGCTTGGCCCGTGCCTCCGGGGAGCTGTTTTTT. The rearrangement joins TRBV5-1 to TRBJ2-2; D call uncertain. Germline-derived CDR1 and CDR2 are SGHRS and YFSETQ. V shed 0 bases and J shed 6 bases, with 9 bases lying between them. The CDR3 is 14 amino acids.

This clonotype was seen a few times. This rearrangement joins TRBV7-3 to TRBJ2-5, with no clear D. V lost 7 bases and J lost 0, with 9 bases in between. Looked up from germline, CDR1 is SGHTA and CDR2 is FQGTGA. This CDR3 is 13 amino acids long. The CDR3 sequence is CASNEVNQETQYF. DNA for the CDR3: TGTGCCAGCAACGAGGTTAACCAAGAGACCCAGTACTTC.

This clonotype was observed a handful of times. The chain employs TRBV5-1 and TRBJ2-3; possible D gene TRBD2, 5 bases. Trimming left V 0 bases short and J 4 bases short, with 9 bases between. The CDR3 is 14 residues long. CDR1 is SGHRS and CDR2 is YFSETQ in the germline V gene. The CDR3 bases are TGCGCCAGCAGCTTGGCTGCGGGTCCAGATACGCAGTATTTT. It is translated as CASSLAAGPDTQYF. The entire variable domain, with the rest obtained from reference TRBV5-1 and TRBJ2-3, is as follows: KAGVTQTPRYLIKTRGQQVTLSCSPISGHRSVSWYQQTPGQGLQFLFEYFSETQRNKGNFPGRFSGRQFSNSRSEMNVSTLELGDSALYLCASSLAAGPDTQYFGPGTRLTVL.

This clonotype was counted only a few times. V is TRBV7-2 and J is TRBJ2-7; TRBD2 matches 9 bases. The CDR3 extends over 15 amino acids. The germline V gene has CDR1 SGHTA and CDR2 FQGNSA. V gave up 1 base and J gave up 4 bases; unmatched junction bases: 5. The CDR3 region has the DNA TGTGCCAGCAGCTTAGACGGTAGCGGGAGATACGAGCAGTACTTC. This codes for CASSLDGSGRYEQYF.

In its sample, this clonotype was seen once. V usage is TRBV12-3 or TRBV12-4 and J usage is TRBJ2-5, with 7 nucleotides matching TRBD2. This CDR3 spans 18 amino acids. CDR3 DNA sequence: TGTACCCTCAGTTTGGGTTTTAAGCGGGGAGTCCCCGGAGAGACCCAGTACTTC. It is translated as CTLSLGFKRGVPGETQYF.

This clonotype was found many times. The chain recombines TRBV6-2 or TRBV6-3 with TRBJ2-7; 8 bases align to TRBD2. The junction had 5 bases not matched to a gene; V was cut back by 5 bases and J by 2 bases. The CDR3 has 14 residues. Germline V lookup: CDR1 MNHEY, CDR2 SVGEGT. CDR3 amino acids: CASSPSGSTYEQYF. The CDR3 DNA is TGTGCCAGCAGTCCGAGCGGGAGCACCTACGAGCAGTACTTC.

This clonotype has more than one count but fewer than ten. J is TRBJ2-5 and V is TRBV6-5; D could derive from TRBD1 or TRBD2 (6 bases each). Trimming took 2 bases from V and 5 from J, leaving 12 bases between them. The CDR3 sequence is 14 residues long. CDR1 is MNHEY, CDR2 SVGAGI, per germline. This CDR3 is CASSYDGGQETQYF. The DNA for the CDR3 is TGTGCCAGCAGTTACGACGGGGGCCAGGAGACCCAGTACTTC.